The rows below give T cell receptor beta chains drawn from one sample of a study of control samples from healthy donors and cancer patients. Measured with immunoSEQ multiplex PCR; TCRdb has only the in-frame clones, and not every one. The repertoire holds tens of thousands of clones, with approximately 93% as singletons. Sequencing was carried out using PBMCs. The receptor source for this set is a woman between 45 and 65 years old with head and neck cancer. Each CDR3 is given with its conserved first and last residue. A D gene is named only where the DNA matches it firmly.

length	D	J	V	CDR3
19	TRBD2	TRBJ2-3	TRBV4-1	CASSQVKVSGSGYTDTQYF
15	-	TRBJ1-1	TRBV7-2	CASSLVTGTNTEAFF
18	TRBD2	TRBJ2-2	TRBV19	CASSLGYSGGASTGELFF
17	TRBD2	TRBJ2-7	TRBV7-2	CASSLELLAGVPYEQYF
14	-	TRBJ1-3	TRBV2	CASSEVPSGNTIYF
15	TRBD2	TRBJ2-7	TRBV27	CASSLKPGLAYEQYF
13	TRBD2	TRBJ2-5	TRBV2	CASLAGGQETQYF
15	-	TRBJ2-5	TRBV25-1	CASSSRAPGRETQYF
18	-	TRBJ1-3	TRBV21-1	CASISPVHGQYSGNTIYF
14	-	TRBJ1-2	TRBV28	CASSSSGTLYGYTF
15	-	TRBJ2-3	TRBV11-3	CASSSYSGKIDTQYF
12	-	TRBJ2-4	TRBV5-1	CASQKEGNIQYF
10	-	TRBJ2-1	TRBV20-1	CSAGLGEQFF
14	-	TRBJ2-7	TRBV6-1	CASSEQGFINEQYF
13	-	TRBJ2-5	TRBV27	CASSQLGQETQYF
14	TRBD2	TRBJ2-3	TRBV6-6	CASSFSGGADTQYF
15	TRBD2	TRBJ2-7	TRBV18	CASSPILAGGHEQYF
18	TRBD1	TRBJ2-2	TRBV7-3	CASSFYPVGGEVPGELFF
12	-	TRBJ1-2	TRBV6-5	CASSLGEGGYTF
14	-	TRBJ1-2	TRBV2	CASSATGLYYGYTF
15	TRBD2	TRBJ2-1	TRBV9	CASSGTSGSYNEQFF
14	-	TRBJ1-1	TRBV19	CASTLGGWGTEAFF
15	TRBD2	TRBJ2-7	TRBV7-2	CASSYASGRRDEQYF
14	-	TRBJ2-7	TRBV2	CASIQVGKDYEQYF
15	-	TRBJ1-2	TRBV4-2	CASSQPGGANYGYTF
16	-	TRBJ1-2	TRBV4-1	CASSQDLPGDRYGYTF
15	-	TRBJ2-4	TRBV3-1/TRBV3-2	CASSQETVAKNIQYF
14	-	TRBJ1-4	TRBV19	CASSLGTSGEKLFF
15	TRBD2	TRBJ2-3	TRBV18	CASSPTSGPTDTQYF
16	TRBD1	TRBJ2-7	TRBV13	CASSLDRQGGTYEQYF
18	-	TRBJ2-2	TRBV4-3	CARSPRVAVSSNTGELFF
12	-	TRBJ1-4	TRBV18	CASSHGGEKLFF
15	TRBD1	TRBJ1-2	TRBV6-5	CASRKSGQEHYGYTF